These 20 T cell receptor beta chains share one sample of origin, sequenced in a study of memory CD8 T cells in hepatitis C reinfection. Time point denoted: late/post reinfection, 12 to 24 weeks after detection. The sorted cells went straight to TCR sequencing with no prior in vitro expansion. Assay used: immunoSEQ multiplex PCR; TCRdb lists only in-frame clones, some missing. The sample lists about 46,000 clones, roughly nine tenths occurring once. Sequences were obtained from naive CD8+ T cells sorted from blood. These receptors were obtained from a man aged 18 to 29 with hepatitis C virus infection.

The V call is TRBV30, the J call TRBJ1-2; D is possibly TRBD1 (6 bases). Germline assignment: CDR1 GTSNPN and CDR2 SVGIG (reference sequence). CDR3 length: 15 residues. V lost 7 bases, J lost 1 base, and 19 bases lay in between. CDR3 nucleotides: TGTGCCTTGACCGGGACATACACTTTTAACTATGGCTACACCTTC. This sequence encodes CALTGTYTFNYGYTF.

This rearrangement joins TRBV2 to TRBJ2-5; D is possibly TRBD2 (7 bases). Trimming took 0 bases from V and 5 from J, leaving 16 bases between them. The CDR3 is 16 amino acids. Per germline, CDR1 SNHLY and CDR2 FYNNEI. This CDR3 is CASSEAFGGRDETQYF. CDR3 DNA sequence: TGTGCCAGCAGTGAAGCCTTCGGGGGGCGCGATGAGACCCAGTACTTC.

The rearrangement joins TRBV7-9 to TRBJ1-1; D gene uncertain. CDR3 length: 12 residues. Germline CDR1 is SEHNR and CDR2 is FQNEAQ (reference sequence). With 3 bases removed from V and 8 bases from J, the gap between germline ends came to 10 bases. The CDR3 reads CASSFRLNEAFF. As DNA, the CDR3 is TGTGCCAGCAGCTTCAGGTTGAACGAAGCTTTCTTT. The full variable domain, with the rest looked up from reference TRBV7-9 and TRBJ1-1, is DTGVSQNPRHKITKRGQNVTFRCDPISEHNRLYWYRQTLGQGPEFLTYFQNEAQLEKSRLLSDRFSAERPKGSFSTLEIQRTEQGDSAMYLCASSFRLNEAFFGQGTRLTVV.

V and J are TRBV5-4 and TRBJ2-5; D not certain. V lost 4 bases and J 1 base, leaving 11 bases between the germline ends. The CDR3 is 14 residues long. Per the germline V gene, CDR1 is SGHNT and CDR2 is YYREEE (reference sequence). The CDR3, as DNA: TGTGCCAGCAGCCCAGACTGGATCCAAGAGACCCAGTACTTC. This gives the protein CASSPDWIQETQYF.

This chain joins TRBV19 and TRBJ1-3; possibly TRBD1 for D (6 bases). Germline CDR1 and CDR2: LNHDA and SQIVND (reference sequence). Trimming removed 5 bases from V and 4 bases from J, with 18 bases in between. The CDR3 totals 16 residues. CDR3 DNA sequence: TGTGCCAGTAGTTGGACAGTTCCTTCGGGAGGAAACACCATATATTTT. Protein sequence: CASSWTVPSGGNTIYF. The entire variable domain, with the rest obtained from reference TRBV19 and TRBJ1-3, is as follows: DGGITQSPKYLFRKEGQNVTLSCEQNLNHDAMYWYRQDPGQGLRLIYYSQIVNDFQKGDIAEGYSVSREKKESFPLTVTSAQKNPTAFYLCASSWTVPSGGNTIYFGEGSWLTVV.

The rearrangement joins TRBV7-9 to TRBJ2-3; TRBD1 might be the D (5 bases). V was clipped by 6 bases and J by 0 bases, with 13 bases between them. This CDR3 comprises 15 residues. CDR1 SEHNR and CDR2 FQNEAQ come from the germline V gene (reference sequence). As DNA, the CDR3 is TGTGCCAGCAGGTTCACAGGAAGTAGCACAGATACGCAGTATTTT. It translates to CASRFTGSSTDTQYF.

The count of this clone is one. The rearrangement links TRBV27 to TRBJ2-3; 12 bases are shared with TRBD2. Germline lookup yields CDR1 MNHEY and CDR2 SMNVEV (reference sequence). The CDR3 runs 16 residues. V lost 6 bases to trimming and J lost 6 bases; unmatched junction nucleotides: 10. As DNA, the CDR3 is TGTGCCAGCAGGCCCCTAGCGGGAGGGCCGGAGGATACGCAGTATTTT. It is translated as CASRPLAGGPEDTQYF.

The chain recombines TRBV29-1 with TRBJ2-1, with TRBD1 matching 11 bases. J lost 2 bases, V lost 7 bases, and 1 base had no gene match. The CDR3 totals 13 residues. Germline CDR1 is SQVTM and CDR2 is ANQGSEA. As DNA, the CDR3 is TGCAGCGGGGGACAGGGGGCCTACAATGAGCAGTTCTTC. Translating it yields CSGGQGAYNEQFF.

This clone has only a few counts. The rearrangement links TRBV5-6 to TRBJ2-2; TRBD2 aligns across 14 bases. CDR1 and CDR2 (germline): SGHDT, YYEEEE. The length of the CDR3 is 16 residues. J was trimmed by 7 bases and V by 4 bases; bases with no gene match: 6. DNA for the CDR3: TGTGCCAGCAGCCGGGGACTAGCGGGAGTGATCGGGGAGCTGTTTTTT. Translated, it gives CASSRGLAGVIGELFF.

This chain joins TRBV28 and TRBJ2-7; a weak D match, TRBD1 (5 bases). The CDR3 is 14 amino acids. Between the trimmed V and J ends, which lost 6 bases and 4 bases, there was a span of 16 bases. From germline, CDR1 is MDHEN and CDR2 SYDVKM. The CDR3 loop reads CASRPRAGLYEQYF. DNA for the CDR3: TGTGCCAGCAGACCCCGTGCAGGGCTATACGAGCAGTACTTC. Full variable domain (remainder filled in from reference TRBV28 and TRBJ2-7): DVKVTQSSRYLVKRTGEKVFLECVQDMDHENMFWYRQDPGLGLRLIYFSYDVKMKEKGDIPEGYSVSREKKERFSLILESASTNQTSMYLCASRPRAGLYEQYFGPGTRLTVT.

This chain uses TRBV9 with TRBJ2-3; D may be TRBD1 (6 bases). Per the germline V gene, CDR1 is SGDLS and CDR2 is YYNGEE. The CDR3 is 17 residues long. Trimming pared 0 bases from V and 1 base from J, leaving 15 bases between. CDR3 nucleotide sequence: TGTGCCAGCAGCGTAGTCGCCGAAGGGGGAGGCACAGATACGCAGTATTTT. It codes for CASSVVAEGGGTDTQYF.

This clone was counted only a few times. Here the CDR3 reads CASRAQGDGNTEAFF. In DNA form, the CDR3 reads TGCGCCAGCAGGGCACAGGGGGATGGGAACACTGAAGCTTTCTTT. The chain joins TRBV10-2 to TRBJ1-1; 8 bases are shared with TRBD1. Germline CDR1 reads WSHSY; CDR2 reads SAAADI. CDR3 size: 15 residues. V lost 6 bases to trimming and J lost 1 base; unmatched junction nucleotides: 7.

The CDR3 protein is CASGGQGYYEQYF. CDR3 DNA: TGTGCCAGCGGGGGACAGGGATACTACGAGCAGTACTTC. This chain uses TRBV7-9 with TRBJ2-7, with 9 nucleotides matching TRBD1. Germline CDR1 and CDR2: SEHNR and FQNEAQ (reference sequence). V was pared by 8 bases and J by 3 bases, with 5 bases of the junction left unmatched. This CDR3 region has 13 residues.

CDR3 region: CASSLTPGQGNEQYV. The CDR3 DNA reads as TGTGCCAGCAGCCTTACGCCGGGACAGGGAAACGAGCAGTACGTC. This sequence joins TRBV11-2 and TRBJ2-7, with TRBD1 matching 9 bases. Trimming at V came to 5 bases and at J to 5 bases, leaving 10 bases not matched to a gene. Germline values: CDR1 SGHAT, CDR2 FQNNGV. The CDR3 has 15 residues.

The rearrangement uses TRBV27 and TRBJ1-6; a weak D match, TRBD1 (5 bases). With 3 bases removed from V and 5 bases from J, the gap between germline ends came to 8 bases. The CDR3 length is 14 residues. Looked up from germline, CDR1 is MNHEY and CDR2 is SMNVEV (reference sequence). The CDR3: CASSFKTDNSPLHF. The DNA for the CDR3 is TGTGCCAGCAGTTTCAAGACAGATAATTCACCCCTCCACTTT.

The chain recombines TRBV28 with TRBJ2-7, with D perhaps matching TRBD2 (6 bases). This CDR3 region has 16 residues. V shed 2 bases and J shed 1 base, with 15 bases lying between them. Germline values: CDR1 MDHEN, CDR2 SYDVKM. CDR3: CASSLNGAGKSYEQYF. The CDR3 region has the DNA TGTGCCAGCAGTTTAAACGGGGCGGGAAAGTCCTACGAGCAGTACTTC.

The chain links TRBV6-5 to TRBJ2-1; D is possibly TRBD2 (6 bases). V lost 5 bases, J lost 8 bases, and 13 bases lay in between. The germline gives CDR1 MNHEY, CDR2 SVGAGI. CDR3 size: 13 residues. In nucleotides, the CDR3 is TGTGCCAGCAGTCTCGGGAGTCCGTATGAGCAGTTCTTC. Protein: CASSLGSPYEQFF.

The chain is built from TRBV6-1 and TRBJ2-7; no clear D gene. Germline loops: CDR1 MNHNS, CDR2 SASEGT. The CDR3 runs to 10 residues. The V and J ends lost 7 bases and 3 bases respectively, with 4 bases between them. The CDR3 coding sequence is TGTGCCAGCATCCACTACGAGCAGTACGTC. This gives the protein CASIHYEQYV.

The chain recombines TRBV7-3 with TRBJ2-6, with TRBD2 as a possible D gene (6 bases). The CDR3 length is 15 residues. Germline V lookup: CDR1 SGHTA, CDR2 FQGTGA. V was pared by 5 bases and J by 2 bases, with 10 bases between. CDR3 region: CASSGGPTGANVLTF. The CDR3, as DNA: TGTGCCAGCAGCGGAGGGCCTACTGGGGCCAACGTCCTGACTTTC.

This chain connects TRBV7-9 to TRBJ2-2; D ambiguous. With 2 bases removed from V and 0 bases from J, the gap between germline ends came to 10 bases. The CDR3 spans 16 residues. The germline gives CDR1 SEHNR, CDR2 FQNEAQ (reference sequence). CDR3 sequence: CASSLMSQANTGELFF. Written as DNA, the CDR3 is TGTGCCAGCAGCTTAATGTCCCAGGCGAACACCGGGGAGCTGTTTTTT.